This TCR beta chain emerged from a study of T cell changes during pregnancy in multiple sclerosis. The trim removed 5 bases at V and 4 bases at J, leaving 6 bases unmatched. The CDR3 spans 14 residues. From germline, CDR1 is SGHTA and CDR2 FQGNSA. Assay used: immunoSEQ multiplex PCR; TCRdb lists only in-frame clones, some missing. The sample contains approximately 82,000 clones, 75% to 95% of which appear only once. J is TRBJ1-2 and V is TRBV7-2; 8 bases map to TRBD1. The sequence was collected from a female donor with multiple sclerosis, enrolled in a pregnancy study. The starting material was CD4+ T cells from peripheral blood mononuclear cells, obtained in the second trimester of pregnancy. CDR3 nucleotide sequence: TGTGCCAGCAGCCTAGAAGGACAGGGCTATGGCTACACCTTC. Translating gives CASSLEGQGYGYTF.